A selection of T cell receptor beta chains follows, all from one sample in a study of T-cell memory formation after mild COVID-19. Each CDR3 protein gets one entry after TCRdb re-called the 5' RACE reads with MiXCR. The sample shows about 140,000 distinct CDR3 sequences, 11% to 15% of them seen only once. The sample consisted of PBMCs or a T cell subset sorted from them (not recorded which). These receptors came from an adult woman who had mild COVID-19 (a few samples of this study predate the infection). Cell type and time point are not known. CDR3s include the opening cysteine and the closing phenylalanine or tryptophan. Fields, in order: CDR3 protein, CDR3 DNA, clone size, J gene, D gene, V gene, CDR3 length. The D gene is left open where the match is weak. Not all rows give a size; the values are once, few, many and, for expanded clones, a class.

cdr3_aa: CASSRLFHEQFF; cdr3_nt: TGTGCCAGCAGCAGACTGTTCCATGAGCAGTTCTTC; clone_size: few; j_call: TRBJ2-1; d_call: .; v_call: TRBV12-3/TRBV12-4; cdr3_length: 12
cdr3_aa: CASSHREGAEAFF; cdr3_nt: TGCGCCAGCAGCCACCGTGAGGGAGCTGAAGCTTTCTTT; clone_size: .; j_call: TRBJ1-1; d_call: .; v_call: TRBV4-3; cdr3_length: 13
cdr3_aa: CASRFAVGPQHF; cdr3_nt: TGTGCCAGCAGGTTTGCAGTGGGGCCCCAGCATTTT; clone_size: few; j_call: TRBJ1-5; d_call: .; v_call: TRBV12-3/TRBV12-4; cdr3_length: 12
cdr3_aa: CASSLSGDGYTF; cdr3_nt: TGTGCCAGCAGTTTATCAGGGGATGGCTACACCTTC; clone_size: many; j_call: TRBJ1-2; d_call: .; v_call: TRBV12-3/TRBV12-4; cdr3_length: 12
cdr3_aa: CSVESGAWGYTF; cdr3_nt: TGCAGCGTTGAATCAGGGGCGTGGGGCTACACCTTC; clone_size: many; j_call: TRBJ1-2; d_call: .; v_call: TRBV29-1; cdr3_length: 12
cdr3_aa: CASSLASGGAHEQFF; cdr3_nt: TGTGCCAGCAGCTTAGCTAGCGGGGGGGCCCATGAGCAGTTCTTC; clone_size: .; j_call: TRBJ2-1; d_call: TRBD2; v_call: TRBV9; cdr3_length: 15
cdr3_aa: CASSQDTGYLPEQYF; cdr3_nt: TGTGCCAGCAGCCAAGATACGGGCTACCTTCCCGAGCAGTACTTC; clone_size: .; j_call: TRBJ2-7; d_call: .; v_call: TRBV4-2; cdr3_length: 15
cdr3_aa: CASSGGRFSDTQYF; cdr3_nt: TGTGCCAGCAGCGGCGGGAGATTTTCAGATACGCAGTATTTT; clone_size: few; j_call: TRBJ2-3; d_call: TRBD2; v_call: TRBV7-9; cdr3_length: 14
cdr3_aa: CASSHLQETQYF; cdr3_nt: TGTGCCAGCAGCCACTTACAAGAGACCCAGTACTTC; clone_size: many; j_call: TRBJ2-5; d_call: .; v_call: TRBV7-6; cdr3_length: 12
cdr3_aa: CAAHTNTEAFF; cdr3_nt: TGTGCCGCTCACACGAACACTGAAGCTTTCTTT; clone_size: few; j_call: TRBJ1-1; d_call: .; v_call: TRBV10-3; cdr3_length: 11
cdr3_aa: CATEPDRDNEQFF; cdr3_nt: TGTGCCACCGAACCCGACAGGGACAATGAGCAGTTCTTC; clone_size: few; j_call: TRBJ2-1; d_call: TRBD1; v_call: TRBV10-3; cdr3_length: 13
cdr3_aa: CASGFTGEDEQYF; cdr3_nt: TGTGCTAGTGGTTTCACAGGGGAGGACGAGCAGTACTTC; clone_size: many; j_call: TRBJ2-7; d_call: .; v_call: TRBV12-5; cdr3_length: 13
cdr3_aa: CASSQRDRAGNEKLFF; cdr3_nt: TGCGCCAGCAGCCAGAGGGACAGGGCGGGGAATGAAAAACTGTTTTTT; clone_size: .; j_call: TRBJ1-4; d_call: TRBD1; v_call: TRBV4-1; cdr3_length: 16
cdr3_aa: CASSSASGRAYNEQFF; cdr3_nt: TGTGCCAGCAGCTCGGCTAGCGGGAGGGCCTACAATGAGCAGTTCTTC; clone_size: .; j_call: TRBJ2-1; d_call: TRBD2; v_call: TRBV11-3; cdr3_length: 16
cdr3_aa: CASSQEGGGRGTDTQYF; cdr3_nt: TGTGCCAGCAGCCAAGAAGGGGGCGGGAGAGGCACAGATACGCAGTATTTT; clone_size: few; j_call: TRBJ2-3; d_call: .; v_call: TRBV4-2; cdr3_length: 17
cdr3_aa: CASSQAASPLTDGYTF; cdr3_nt: TGCGCCAGCAGCCAAGCTGCAAGCCCCCTTACCGATGGCTACACCTTC; clone_size: .; j_call: TRBJ1-2; d_call: .; v_call: TRBV4-1; cdr3_length: 16
cdr3_aa: CASSLASNTEAFF; cdr3_nt: TGTGCCAGCAGCTTGGCATCGAACACTGAAGCTTTCTTT; clone_size: few; j_call: TRBJ1-1; d_call: .; v_call: TRBV5-6; cdr3_length: 13
cdr3_aa: CASSEWGEDTQYF; cdr3_nt: TGTGCCAGCAGCGAGTGGGGAGAAGATACGCAGTATTTT; clone_size: few; j_call: TRBJ2-3; d_call: .; v_call: TRBV9; cdr3_length: 13
cdr3_aa: CASSLVLARSDTQYF; cdr3_nt: TGTGCCAGCAGCTTAGTATTAGCGAGGTCAGATACGCAGTATTTT; clone_size: .; j_call: TRBJ2-3; d_call: .; v_call: TRBV11-2; cdr3_length: 15
cdr3_aa: CASSQAGPGYTF; cdr3_nt: TGTGCCAGCAGCCAAGCGGGGCCAGGCTACACCTTC; clone_size: .; j_call: TRBJ1-2; d_call: .; v_call: TRBV4-2; cdr3_length: 12
cdr3_aa: CASSLPTGGYYEQYF; cdr3_nt: TGTGCCAGCAGCCTCCCGACAGGGGGGTACTACGAGCAGTACTTC; clone_size: few; j_call: TRBJ2-7; d_call: TRBD1; v_call: TRBV12-3/TRBV12-4; cdr3_length: 15
cdr3_aa: CAISVRQELEYEQYF; cdr3_nt: TGTGCCATCAGCGTCCGACAGGAATTGGAGTACGAGCAGTACTTC; clone_size: many; j_call: TRBJ2-7; d_call: .; v_call: TRBV10-3; cdr3_length: 15
cdr3_aa: CASSFGVAGGVPFF; cdr3_nt: TGTGCCAGCAGCTTTGGGGTAGCGGGGGGCGTCCCGTTCTTC; clone_size: .; j_call: TRBJ2-1; d_call: TRBD2; v_call: TRBV7-2; cdr3_length: 14
cdr3_aa: CASSAVKGNNEQFF; cdr3_nt: TGTGCCAGCAGTGCAGTTAAGGGGAACAATGAGCAGTTCTTC; clone_size: few; j_call: TRBJ2-1; d_call: .; v_call: TRBV6-2/TRBV6-3; cdr3_length: 14
cdr3_aa: CASSYSTSNTEAFF; cdr3_nt: TGTGCCAGCAGTTACTCGACTTCGAACACTGAAGCTTTCTTT; clone_size: few; j_call: TRBJ1-1; d_call: .; v_call: TRBV6-5; cdr3_length: 14
cdr3_aa: CASTTTLNTEAFF; cdr3_nt: TGTGCCAGCACTACGACACTTAACACTGAAGCTTTCTTT; clone_size: .; j_call: TRBJ1-1; d_call: .; v_call: TRBV6-1; cdr3_length: 13
cdr3_aa: CASSSETDGPEKLFF; cdr3_nt: TGTGCCAGCAGCTCCGAGACCGACGGACCTGAAAAACTGTTTTTT; clone_size: many; j_call: TRBJ1-4; d_call: .; v_call: TRBV7-9; cdr3_length: 15
cdr3_aa: CASSLVEGGNEQFF; cdr3_nt: TGTGCCAGCAGTTTAGTGGAGGGGGGGAATGAGCAGTTCTTC; clone_size: few; j_call: TRBJ2-1; d_call: .; v_call: TRBV12-3/TRBV12-4; cdr3_length: 14
cdr3_aa: CASSYSGQAAEAFF; cdr3_nt: TGTGCCAGCAGTTACTCAGGACAGGCCGCTGAAGCTTTCTTT; clone_size: .; j_call: TRBJ1-1; d_call: TRBD1; v_call: TRBV6-5; cdr3_length: 14
cdr3_aa: CASSFPDRGRDSDLEGNTGELFF; cdr3_nt: TGTGCCAGCAGCTTCCCGGATAGGGGGAGAGACAGCGACCTCGAGGGGAACACCGGGGAGCTGTTTTTT; clone_size: few; j_call: TRBJ2-2; d_call: .; v_call: TRBV7-9; cdr3_length: 23
cdr3_aa: CASSVPGDTEAFF; cdr3_nt: TGTGCCAGCAGCGTACCGGGAGACACTGAAGCTTTCTTT; clone_size: .; j_call: TRBJ1-1; d_call: .; v_call: TRBV9; cdr3_length: 13
cdr3_aa: CASSFRSGDEQFF; cdr3_nt: TGTGCCAGCAGTTTTAGATCGGGGGATGAGCAGTTCTTC; clone_size: .; j_call: TRBJ2-1; d_call: .; v_call: TRBV12-3/TRBV12-4; cdr3_length: 13
cdr3_aa: CASSYGWTSGGHGDEQFF; cdr3_nt: TGTGCCAGCAGTTACGGCTGGACTAGCGGGGGTCATGGGGATGAGCAGTTCTTC; clone_size: .; j_call: TRBJ2-1; d_call: TRBD2; v_call: TRBV6-2/TRBV6-3; cdr3_length: 18
cdr3_aa: CASSQEMGTDTQYF; cdr3_nt: TGTGCCAGCAGCCAAGAGATGGGCACAGATACGCAGTATTTT; clone_size: few; j_call: TRBJ2-3; d_call: .; v_call: TRBV4-2; cdr3_length: 14
cdr3_aa: CASSFGLAGENSYEQYF; cdr3_nt: TGCGCCAGCAGCTTTGGACTAGCGGGAGAGAACTCCTACGAGCAGTACTTC; clone_size: .; j_call: TRBJ2-7; d_call: TRBD2; v_call: TRBV5-1; cdr3_length: 17
cdr3_aa: CASSLAQGAVEQYF; cdr3_nt: TGTGCCAGCAGCTTGGCACAGGGGGCCGTCGAGCAGTACTTC; clone_size: few; j_call: TRBJ2-7; d_call: TRBD1; v_call: TRBV5-4; cdr3_length: 14
cdr3_aa: CASTLRGGDLTYEQYF; cdr3_nt: TGTGCCAGCACTCTCCGGGGGGGGGACTTGACCTACGAGCAGTACTTC; clone_size: few; j_call: TRBJ2-7; d_call: TRBD2; v_call: TRBV6-5; cdr3_length: 16
cdr3_aa: CASSGRHTGSSYEQYF; cdr3_nt: TGCGCCAGCAGCGGTAGACACACCGGATCCTCCTACGAGCAGTACTTC; clone_size: once; j_call: TRBJ2-7; d_call: .; v_call: TRBV4-1; cdr3_length: 16
cdr3_aa: CASSSLSGGAYNEQFF; cdr3_nt: TGTGCCAGCAGTTCCCTTAGCGGGGGGGCCTACAATGAGCAGTTCTTC; clone_size: few; j_call: TRBJ2-1; d_call: TRBD2; v_call: TRBV7-8; cdr3_length: 16
cdr3_aa: CASSWDLSEQYF; cdr3_nt: TGTGCCAGCAGCTGGGACCTTTCCGAGCAGTACTTC; clone_size: many; j_call: TRBJ2-7; d_call: .; v_call: TRBV12-3/TRBV12-4; cdr3_length: 12
cdr3_aa: CASSLHAGSPPDYEQYF; cdr3_nt: TGTGCCAGCAGCTTACACGCGGGGAGTCCGCCCGACTACGAGCAGTACTTC; clone_size: many; j_call: TRBJ2-7; d_call: .; v_call: TRBV7-8; cdr3_length: 17
cdr3_aa: CSAPPKGARYEQYF; cdr3_nt: TGCAGTGCCCCACCGAAGGGGGCTAGGTACGAGCAGTACTTC; clone_size: .; j_call: TRBJ2-7; d_call: TRBD1; v_call: TRBV20-1; cdr3_length: 14
cdr3_aa: CASIWWGDQGTEAFF; cdr3_nt: TGTGCCAGTATCTGGTGGGGAGACCAGGGCACTGAAGCTTTCTTT; clone_size: few; j_call: TRBJ1-1; d_call: .; v_call: TRBV19; cdr3_length: 15
cdr3_aa: CATSAFNQPQHF; cdr3_nt: TGTGCCACCAGTGCCTTCAATCAGCCCCAGCATTTT; clone_size: .; j_call: TRBJ1-5; d_call: .; v_call: TRBV24-1; cdr3_length: 12